This is a list of T cell receptor beta chains from one sample in a study of beta chain features in type 1 diabetes. Measured with immunoSEQ multiplex PCR; TCRdb has only the in-frame clones, and not every one. The sample holds hundreds of thousands of clones, 11% to 15% seen once. The sequenced sample was naive CD4+ T cells from blood. The receptors stem from a man aged 18 to 35 with type 1 diabetes. Both conserved end residues are trimmed from each CDR3.

TRBJ1-2 | TRBV2 | ASSGWLYGYT
TRBJ2-7 | TRBV7-2 | ASSFGTGAYYEQY
TRBJ2-3 | TRBV2 | ASSDRGRDTQY
TRBJ1-1 | TRBV5-1 | ASSLAGSWTEAF
TRBJ2-3 | TRBV5-1 | ASSTIGQGLDTQY
TRBJ2-5 | TRBV30 | AWSATSGSRETQY
TRBJ2-1 | TRBV7-3 | ASSLDPAGANEQF
TRBJ2-2 | TRBV7-8 | ASSLVAGVGTGELF
TRBJ1-2 | TRBV29-1 | SVDRPYYGYT
TRBJ1-5 | TRBV7-2 | ASSSDRGNGNQPQH
TRBJ2-3 | TRBV5-4 | ASSSLAAATDTQY
TRBJ2-5 | TRBV5-1 | ASSAQGDATQY
TRBJ2-5 | TRBV7-3 | ASSPLGFGTQY
TRBJ1-4 | TRBV7-6 | ASAREVNEKLF
TRBJ2-5 | TRBV29-1 | SVDVGAGETQY
TRBJ2-5 | TRBV15 | ATSRDPGSETQY
TRBJ1-2 | TRBV7-3 | ASSFAGHIYGYT
TRBJ1-6 | TRBV25-1 | ASSDMAPDNSPLH